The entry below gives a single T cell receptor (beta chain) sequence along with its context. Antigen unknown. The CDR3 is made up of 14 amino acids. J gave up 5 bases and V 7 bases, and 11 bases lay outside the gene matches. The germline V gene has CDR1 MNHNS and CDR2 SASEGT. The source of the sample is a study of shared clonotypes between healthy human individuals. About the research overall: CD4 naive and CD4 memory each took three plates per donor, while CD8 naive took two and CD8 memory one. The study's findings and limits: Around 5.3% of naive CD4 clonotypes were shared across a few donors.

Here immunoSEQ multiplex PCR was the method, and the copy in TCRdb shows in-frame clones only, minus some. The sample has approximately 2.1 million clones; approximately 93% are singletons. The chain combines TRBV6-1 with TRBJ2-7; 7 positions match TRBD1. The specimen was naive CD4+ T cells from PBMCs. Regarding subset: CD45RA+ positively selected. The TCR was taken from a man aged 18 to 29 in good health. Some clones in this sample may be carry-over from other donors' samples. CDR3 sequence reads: CASNQDRVSDEQYF. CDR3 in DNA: TGTGCCAGCAACCAAGACAGGGTGAGCGACGAGCAGTACTTC.